These 19 T cell receptor beta chains came from one sample sequenced in a study of a mutant IDH1 vaccine in newly diagnosed glioma. The antigens of these receptors remain unknown. Method: immunoSEQ multiplex PCR; TCRdb's copy keeps in-frame clones and lacks some. Of 50,000 to 60,000 clones in the sample, under 90% are singletons; the top ten hold 5% to 7.5%. Time point noted: week 23, last vaccination. A 20-mer mutant IDH1 peptide at 300 ug was injected subcutaneously with topical imiquimod. The sequencing used PBMCs, collected from a glioma patient whose treatment included an IDH1 peptide vaccine. The receptors were gathered from a man in his forties or fifties with glioma.

The CDR3, as DNA: TGTGCCACCAAGCGCGCCGCACGGGGGGGGATCGGAGACGAGCAGTACTTC. Protein sequence: CATKRAARGGIGDEQYF. The chain links TRBV15 to TRBJ2-7, with 8 bases identical to TRBD2. The CDR3 extends over 17 amino acids. The V segment lost 7 bases and the J segment 5 bases; nucleotides outside the gene matches: 19. Germline assignment: CDR1 LNHNV and CDR2 YYDKDF (reference sequence). The whole variable domain, filled in from reference TRBV15 and TRBJ2-7, reads DAMVIQNPRYQVTQFGKPVTLSCSQTLNHNVMYWYQQKSSQAPKLLFHYYDKDFNNEADTPDNFQSRRPNTSFCFLDIRSPGLGDTAMYLCATKRAARGGIGDEQYFGPGTRLTVT.

This clone was seen once. J is TRBJ1-6 and V is TRBV11-1; 7 bases match TRBD1. Germline CDR1 and CDR2: SGHAT and FQDESV (reference sequence). Trimming removed 5 bases from V and 10 bases from J; junction bases left unmatched: 11. The CDR3 is 15 residues long. Here the CDR3 DNA reads TGTGCCAGCAGCCGATCCCGGGACAGCAGGTCACCCCTCCACTTT. It yields the protein CASSRSRDSRSPLHF.

The V call is TRBV29-1, the J call TRBJ2-7; unclear D gene. The V end lost 4 bases, the J end lost 2 bases, and 9 bases lay between the germline ends. In germline, CDR1 is SQVTM, CDR2 ANQGSEA. The CDR3 runs 12 residues. The CDR3: CSVGKDPYEQYF. Written as DNA, the CDR3 is TGCAGCGTTGGGAAGGACCCCTACGAGCAGTACTTC.

As regards this clone: One end of the junction varies from germline; a read error may be responsible. The V call is TRBV7-7, the J call TRBJ2-2, with 7 bases identical to TRBD2. This CDR3 is built from 14 residues. The germline V gene encodes CDR1 SSHAT and CDR2 FNYEAQ (reference sequence). CDR3: CASSLIGGVGELFF. Written as DNA, the CDR3 is TGTGCTAGCAGCTTGATTGGGGGGGTCGGGGAGCTGTTTTTT.

The chain carries TRBV7-9 and TRBJ2-5; 10 nucleotides line up with TRBD2. The CDR3 is 16 residues long. The germline CDR1 and CDR2 sequences are SEHNR and FQNEAQ (reference sequence). V lost 5 bases, J lost 2 bases, and 8 bases stayed unmatched. CDR3 protein: CASSTGSLAGQETQYF. In nucleotides, the CDR3 is TGTGCCAGCAGCACAGGGTCACTAGCGGGGCAAGAGACCCAGTACTTC.

This clone has only one observation. V gene TRBV6-5 combines with J gene TRBJ1-6; 8 bases fit TRBD1. The CDR3 is 14 amino acids. J lost 7 bases, V lost 4 bases, and 3 bases had no gene match. CDR1 and CDR2 from the germline V gene are MNHEY and SVGAGI. The CDR3 region is CASSSRGQNSPLHF. CDR3 nucleotide sequence: TGTGCCAGCAGTTCCAGGGGGCAGAATTCACCCCTCCACTTT.

The rearrangement links TRBV7-9 to TRBJ1-2; tentatively, D is TRBD1 (5 bases). Deletions cut 4 bases from V and 4 bases from J, with 10 bases between. The CDR3 extends over 13 amino acids. CDR1 is SEHNR and CDR2 is FQNEAQ in the germline V gene (reference sequence). The CDR3 spells CASSSDSAYGYTF. The DNA of the CDR3 is TGTGCCAGCAGCTCCGACAGTGCCTATGGCTACACCTTC.

The chain combines TRBV5-6 with TRBJ2-5; TRBD1 might be the D (6 bases). V lost 4 bases and J lost 3, with 7 bases in between. Germline V gene data show CDR1 as SGHDT and CDR2 as YYEEEE. CDR3 length equals 12 residues. Here the CDR3 DNA reads TGTGCCAGCAGCCGGGACAAAGAGACCCAGTACTTC. It is translated as CASSRDKETQYF.

The chain recombines TRBV7-8 with TRBJ1-3; TRBD1 matches at 7 bases. CDR3 length: 17 amino acids. The germline CDR1 and CDR2 sequences are SGHVS and FQNEAQ. Losses at the gene ends were 3 bases for V and 0 bases for J; bases not matched to a gene: 8. CDR3 amino acids: CASSFSFDRDSGNTIYF. The CDR3 bases are TGTGCCAGCAGCTTTTCCTTTGACAGGGACTCTGGAAACACCATATATTTT.

In this sample, this clone turned up a few times. The CDR3 sequence is CASRGDSTEAFF. In nucleotides, the CDR3 is TGCGCCAGCAGGGGGGACTCAACCGAAGCTTTCTTT. The chain is built from TRBV5-1 and TRBJ1-1; D perhaps matches TRBD1 (5 bases). The CDR3 length is 12 residues. The V end lost 5 bases, the J end lost 8 bases, and 13 bases lay between the germline ends. Germline CDR1 is SGHRS and CDR2 is YFSETQ.

The chain joins TRBV2 to TRBJ1-2; D is perhaps TRBD1 (5 bases). Germline loops: CDR1 SNHLY, CDR2 FYNNEI. V was pared by 5 bases and J by 2 bases, with 12 bases between. The CDR3 has 14 residues. The CDR3 sequence: CASSPWAGNYGYTF. CDR3 coding DNA: TGTGCCAGCAGTCCTTGGGCAGGGAACTATGGCTACACCTTC.

V gene TRBV5-1 combines with J gene TRBJ2-2; perhaps TRBD2 as D (5 bases). Trimming stripped 4 bases from V and 6 bases from J, with 13 bases between. The CDR3 length is 14 residues. Looked up from germline, CDR1 is SGHRS and CDR2 is YFSETQ. CDR3 nucleotide sequence: TGCGCCAGCAGCATCGCCGGGATCCCCGGGGAGCTGTTTTTT. This gives the protein CASSIAGIPGELFF.

The V gene is TRBV18, the J gene TRBJ2-5; D is uncertain. V shed 0 bases and J shed 5 bases, with 7 bases lying between them. The CDR3 has 13 amino acids. Germline V gene lookup returns CDR1 KGHSH and CDR2 LQKENI. CDR3 amino acids: CASSPPDRETQYF. The CDR3 nucleotides are TGTGCCAGCTCACCACCCGATCGGGAGACCCAGTACTTC.

The J gene is TRBJ2-7, the V gene TRBV6-1; no definite D call. Trimming took off 5 bases at V and 0 bases at J, with 11 bases between the two ends. The CDR3 is 14 amino acids. Germline CDR1 is MNHNS and CDR2 is SASEGT. This chain's CDR3 is CASSSSFLSYEQYF. As DNA, the CDR3 is TGTGCCAGCAGTAGCTCGTTCCTCTCCTACGAGCAGTACTTC.

The chain couples TRBV5-8 to TRBJ1-6, with D tentatively TRBD1 (5 bases). Trimming left V 1 base short and J 0 bases short, with 8 bases between. The germline gives CDR1 SGHTS, CDR2 YDEGEE. The CDR3 is 16 residues long. The CDR3 nucleotides read TGTGCCAGCAGCTTGTACGGGACCTCCTATAATTCACCCCTCCACTTT. This translates into CASSLYGTSYNSPLHF. Using reference TRBV5-8 and TRBJ1-6 for the parts outside the CDR3, the full variable domain is EAGVTQSPTHLIKTRGQQATLRCSPISGHTSVYWYQQALGLGLQFLLWYDEGEERNRGNFPPRFSGRQFPNYSSELNVNALELEDSALYLCASSLYGTSYNSPLHFGNGTRLTVT.

J is TRBJ1-5 and V is TRBV5-4; D remains unclear. The CDR3 runs to 14 residues. The germline V gene has CDR1 SGHNT and CDR2 YYREEE (reference sequence). Trimming took 3 bases from V and 0 from J, leaving 7 bases between them. The CDR3 sequence: CASSSWGSNQPQHF. CDR3 nucleotide sequence: TGTGCCAGCAGCTCGTGGGGTAGCAATCAGCCCCAGCATTTT.

J is TRBJ2-7 and V is TRBV5-6; the D gene is possibly TRBD1 (6 bases). The CDR3 is 13 residues long. CDR1 and CDR2 (germline): SGHDT, YYEEEE. Trimming stripped 1 base from V and 5 bases from J, with 10 bases between. The CDR3 sequence: CASSLKGVDEQYF. In nucleotides, the CDR3 is TGTGCCAGCAGCTTGAAGGGGGTGGACGAGCAGTACTTC.

The genes are TRBV5-1 and TRBJ2-1; 10 bases line up with TRBD2. CDR1 and CDR2 (germline): SGHRS, YFSETQ. The V and J ends lost 1 base and 7 bases, in that order; junction bases with no gene match: 2. The CDR3 is 14 amino acids. In DNA, the CDR3 is TGCGCCAGCAGCTTGACTAGCGGGGTGAATGAGCAGTTCTTC. Amino acid sequence: CASSLTSGVNEQFF.

This clone has just one count. The chain is built from TRBV7-9 and TRBJ1-2, with D possibly TRBD1 on 6 matching bases. Trimming cost V 2 bases and J 8 bases, with 18 bases left between them. Germline CDR1 reads SEHNR; CDR2 reads FQNEAQ (reference sequence). The CDR3 runs 15 residues. As DNA, the CDR3 is TGTGCCAGCAGCTTAAGGTCCCAAGGGGGGTACGGCTACACCTTC. Translating it yields CASSLRSQGGYGYTF.